This T cell receptor (beta chain) was observed in a study of OX40 agonist ivuxolimab in advanced cancers. Blood samples were obtained at baseline, cycle 4 day 1, and cycle 7 day 1. CDR3 length: 15 amino acids. Trimming took 3 bases from V and 4 from J; bases not matched to a gene: 7. The germline gives CDR1 SGHRS, CDR2 YFSETQ. Sequencing used immunoSEQ multiplex PCR; TCRdb keeps in-frame clones, though not all of them. Of 25,000 to 30,000 clones listed, about 76% are singletons. This sequence originates from an adult with an advanced solid tumor such as melanoma, head and neck, liver or kidney cancer. The chain combines TRBV5-1 with TRBJ2-1, with 7 bases identical to TRBD1. This specimen was CD4+ or CD8+ T cells sorted from blood, taken in a trial of the OX40 agonist ivuxolimab. In nucleotides, the CDR3 is TGCGCCAGCAGCTCCTCCGGGACAGCATACAATGAGCAGTTCTTC. The encoded protein is CASSSSGTAYNEQFF.